This passage covers 8 T cell receptor beta chains from one sample sequenced in a study of CD8 T cells in ankylosing spondylitis. TCRdb redid the calling of the 5' RACE reads with MiXCR, one entry per CDR3 protein. The repertoire holds 150,000 to 200,000 distinct CDR3 sequences, with 10% to 15% as singletons. Source material: blood, either unsorted or a sorted T cell fraction (not recorded which). The receptors derive from a female donor with ankylosing spondylitis or in good health (not recorded which).

V usage is TRBV5-1 and J usage is TRBJ2-1; 8 nucleotides line up with TRBD1. The germline gives CDR1 SGHRS, CDR2 YFSETQ. With V trimmed by 5 bases and J by 0 bases, 4 bases remained unmatched. CDR3 length: 15 amino acids. DNA for the CDR3: TGCGCCAGCAGACCCACAGGGGGCTCCTACAATGAGCAGTTCTTC. This sequence encodes CASRPTGGSYNEQFF.

Regarding this clonotype: This may arise from a read error, as a much more abundant clone is one base away. J is TRBJ2-1 and V is TRBV2, with unresolved D. The CDR3 is 14 residues long. Looked up from germline, CDR1 is SNHLY and CDR2 is FYNNEI. Trimming pared 9 bases from V and 9 bases from J, leaving 21 bases between. CDR3 nucleotide sequence: TGTGCCAGTTGGGGAACAATCTCAGGCAGTGAGCAGTTCTTC. Protein sequence: CASWGTISGSEQFF. The variable domain in full, with the rest retrieved from reference TRBV2 and TRBJ2-1, is EPEVTQTPSHQVTQMGQEVILRCVPISNHLYFYWYRQILGQKVEFLVSFYNNEISEKSEIFDDQFSVERPDGSNFTLKIRSTKLEDSAMYFCASWGTISGSEQFFGPGTRLTVL.

The chain carries TRBV10-3 and TRBJ2-7, with 10 nucleotides matching TRBD1. With 3 bases clipped from V and 7 bases from J, the junction kept 9 bases outside the gene matches. In germline, CDR1 is ENHRY, CDR2 SYGVKD. The CDR3 extends over 15 amino acids. CDR3: CAISEPGQGTKEQYF. DNA of the CDR3: TGTGCCATCAGTGAACCGGGACAGGGGACGAAGGAGCAGTACTTC.

Details on this clonotype: A clone one base away is much larger, so this may be a read error. This chain connects TRBV12-3 or TRBV12-4 to TRBJ1-1; D is unresolved. The CDR3 runs 15 residues. The CDR3 region has the DNA TGTGTCAGCACCCGACCTCCTCAGATGAACACTGAAGCTTTCTTT. Amino acid sequence: CVSTRPPQMNTEAFF.

This clonotype was recorded many times. The rearrangement joins TRBV20-1 to TRBJ2-7; no reliable D call. V lost 3 bases, J lost 4 bases, and 16 bases lay in between. Germline V gene lookup returns CDR1 DFQATT and CDR2 SNEGSKA (reference sequence). The CDR3 covers 14 residues. The CDR3 region is CSASRWTVGYEQYF. Written as DNA, the CDR3 is TGCAGTGCTAGCAGGTGGACGGTAGGGTACGAGCAGTACTTC.

About this clonotype itself: With a much larger clone just one base away, this may be a read error. The chain employs TRBV12-3 or TRBV12-4 and TRBJ2-5, with D tentatively TRBD1 (6 bases). CDR3 size: 17 residues. This CDR3 is CAGSAAVGAGSPETQYF. In DNA form, the CDR3 reads TGTGCCGGCAGTGCCGCGGTGGGGGCCGGTAGCCCGGAGACCCAGTACTTC.

This clonotype was seen more than once but under ten times. The chain carries TRBV6-2 or TRBV6-3 and TRBJ1-6; D may be TRBD1 (5 bases). CDR3 length: 12 residues. Germline-derived CDR1 and CDR2 are MNHEY and SVGEGT. Trimming left V 7 bases short and J 6 bases short, with 7 bases between. This chain's CDR3 is CASTRANSPLHF. CDR3 DNA: TGTGCCAGCACCAGGGCTAATTCACCCCTCCACTTT.

This clonotype was counted many times. The chain employs TRBV7-2 and TRBJ2-7, with 10 bases lining up with TRBD2. The CDR3 consists of 15 residues. CDR1 is SGHTA and CDR2 is FQGNSA in the germline V gene. The J segment lost 9 bases and the V segment lost 1 base, leaving 9 bases of the junction unmatched. CDR3 sequence (DNA): TGTGCCAGCAGCTTAGTGGTAGCGGGAGGTGAATGGCAGTACTTC. Translation gives CASSLVVAGGEWQYF.